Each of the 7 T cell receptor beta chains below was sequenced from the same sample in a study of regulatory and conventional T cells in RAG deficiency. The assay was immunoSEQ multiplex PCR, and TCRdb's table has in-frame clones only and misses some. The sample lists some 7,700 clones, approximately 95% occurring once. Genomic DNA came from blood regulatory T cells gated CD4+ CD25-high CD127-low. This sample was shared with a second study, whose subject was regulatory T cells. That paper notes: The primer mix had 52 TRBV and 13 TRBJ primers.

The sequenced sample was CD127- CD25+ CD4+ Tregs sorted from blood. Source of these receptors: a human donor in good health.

The DNA for the CDR3 is TGTGCCAGTAATGGGCTGGGACAGGGTTACGAGCAGTACTTC. Translation gives CASNGLGQGYEQYF. The J gene is TRBJ2-7, the V gene TRBV19; 9 nucleotides match TRBD1. The CDR3 is 14 residues long. The V gene's germline CDR1 is LNHDA and CDR2 SQIVND (reference sequence). Trimming at V came to 7 bases and at J to 4 bases, leaving 8 bases not matched to a gene.

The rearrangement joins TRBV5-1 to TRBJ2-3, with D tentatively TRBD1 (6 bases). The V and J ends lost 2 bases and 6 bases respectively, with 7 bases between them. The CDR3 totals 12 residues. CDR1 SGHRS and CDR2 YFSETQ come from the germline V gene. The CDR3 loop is CASSFQGDTQYF. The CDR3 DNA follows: TGCGCCAGCAGCTTCCAGGGGGATACGCAGTATTTT.

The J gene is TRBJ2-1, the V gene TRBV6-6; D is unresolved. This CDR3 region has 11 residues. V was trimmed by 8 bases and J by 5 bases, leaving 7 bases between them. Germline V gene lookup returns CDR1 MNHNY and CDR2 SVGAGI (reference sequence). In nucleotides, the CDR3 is TGTGCCAGCTTCAGCGACAATGAGCAGTTCTTC. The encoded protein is CASFSDNEQFF.

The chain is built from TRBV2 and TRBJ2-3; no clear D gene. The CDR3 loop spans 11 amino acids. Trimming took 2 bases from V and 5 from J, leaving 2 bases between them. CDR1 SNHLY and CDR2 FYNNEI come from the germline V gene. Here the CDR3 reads CASSELDTQYF. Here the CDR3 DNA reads TGTGCCAGCAGTGAACTAGATACGCAGTATTTT.

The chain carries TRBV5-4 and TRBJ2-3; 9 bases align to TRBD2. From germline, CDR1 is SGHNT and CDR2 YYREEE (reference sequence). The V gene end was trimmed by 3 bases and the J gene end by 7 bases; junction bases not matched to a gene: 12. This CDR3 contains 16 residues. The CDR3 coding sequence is TGTGCCAGCAGCTCGGTCGGACTAGCGAATCGGAATACGCAGTATTTT. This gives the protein CASSSVGLANRNTQYF. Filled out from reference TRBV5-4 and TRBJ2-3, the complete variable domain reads ETGVTQSPTHLIKTRGQQVTLRCSSQSGHNTVSWYQQALGQGPQFIFQYYREEENGRGNFPPRFSGLQFPNYSSELNVNALELDDSALYLCASSSVGLANRNTQYFGPGTRLTVL.

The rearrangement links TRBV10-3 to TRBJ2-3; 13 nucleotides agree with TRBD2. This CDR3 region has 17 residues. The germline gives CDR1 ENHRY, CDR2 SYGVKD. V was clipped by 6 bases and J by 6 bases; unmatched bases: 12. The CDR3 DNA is TGTGCCATCAGCCGTCAGACTAGCGGGGGGCGGGGTGATACGCAGTATTTT. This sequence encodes CAISRQTSGGRGDTQYF.

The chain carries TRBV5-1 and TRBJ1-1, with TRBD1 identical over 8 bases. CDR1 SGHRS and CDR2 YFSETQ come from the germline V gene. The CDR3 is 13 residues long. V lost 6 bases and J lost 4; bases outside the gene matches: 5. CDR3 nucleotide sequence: TGCGCCAGCACCGGACAGGGAGCCACTGAAGCTTTCTTT. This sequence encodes CASTGQGATEAFF.